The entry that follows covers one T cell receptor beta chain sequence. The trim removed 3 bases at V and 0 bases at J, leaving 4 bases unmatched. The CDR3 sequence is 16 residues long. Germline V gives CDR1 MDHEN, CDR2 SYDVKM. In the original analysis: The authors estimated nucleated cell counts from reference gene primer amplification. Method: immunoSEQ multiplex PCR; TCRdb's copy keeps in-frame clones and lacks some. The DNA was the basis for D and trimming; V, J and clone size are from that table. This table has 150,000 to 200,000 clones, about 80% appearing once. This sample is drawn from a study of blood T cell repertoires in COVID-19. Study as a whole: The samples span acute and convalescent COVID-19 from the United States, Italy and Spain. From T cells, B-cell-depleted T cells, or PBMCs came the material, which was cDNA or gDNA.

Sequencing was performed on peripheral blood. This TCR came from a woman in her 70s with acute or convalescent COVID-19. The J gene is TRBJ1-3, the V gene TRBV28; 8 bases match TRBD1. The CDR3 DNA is TGTGCCAGCAGTTTGGGACAGGTTATCTCTGGAAACACCATATATTTT. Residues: CASSLGQVISGNTIYF.